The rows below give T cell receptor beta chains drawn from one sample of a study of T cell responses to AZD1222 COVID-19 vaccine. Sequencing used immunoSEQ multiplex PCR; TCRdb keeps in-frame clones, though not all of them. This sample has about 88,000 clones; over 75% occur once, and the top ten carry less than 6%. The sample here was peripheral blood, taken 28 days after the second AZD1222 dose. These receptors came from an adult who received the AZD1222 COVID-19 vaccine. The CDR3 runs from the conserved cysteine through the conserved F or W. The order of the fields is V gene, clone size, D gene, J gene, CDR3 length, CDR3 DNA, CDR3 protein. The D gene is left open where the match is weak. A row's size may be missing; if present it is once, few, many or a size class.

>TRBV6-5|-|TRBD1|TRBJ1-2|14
TGTGCCAGCAGTAAGGGACAGGGGGCGGGCGGCTACACCTTC
CASSKGQGAGGYTF
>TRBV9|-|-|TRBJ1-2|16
TGTGCCAGCAGCCCCGGGTCTGCCGCAGCTAACTATGGCTACACCTTC
CASSPGSAAANYGYTF
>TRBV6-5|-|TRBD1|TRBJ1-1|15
TGTGCCAGCAGTTTAAATCAGGGGGTTGGCACTGAAGCTTTCTTT
CASSLNQGVGTEAFF
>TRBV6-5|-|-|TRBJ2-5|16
TGTGCCAGCAGTTACTCGGGGCACGGTAGGCAAGAGACCCAGTACTTC
CASSYSGHGRQETQYF
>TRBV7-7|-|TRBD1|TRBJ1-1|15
TGTGCTAGCAGCGCATGGACAGGGGGCATCACTGAAGCTTTCTTT
CASSAWTGGITEAFF
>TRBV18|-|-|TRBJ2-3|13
TGTGCCAGCTCACCGGGGGCGGGAGATACGCAGTATTTT
CASSPGAGDTQYF
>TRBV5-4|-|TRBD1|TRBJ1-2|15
TGTGCCAGCAGCTTGAGGACAGGGTGGGAATTTGGCTACACCTTC
CASSLRTGWEFGYTF
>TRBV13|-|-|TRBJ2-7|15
TGTGCCAGCAGCCCACGCAGGGTGAGTAGCCACGAGCAGTACTTC
CASSPRRVSSHEQYF
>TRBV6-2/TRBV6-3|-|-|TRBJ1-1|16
TGTGCCAGCAGTCTCAGTCGACCCGGGCAGGGCACTGAAGCTTTCTTT
CASSLSRPGQGTEAFF
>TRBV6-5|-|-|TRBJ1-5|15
TGTGCCAGCAGCCTCAAGCGGGGGAGCAATCAGCCCCAGCATTTT
CASSLKRGSNQPQHF
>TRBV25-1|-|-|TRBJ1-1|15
TGTGCCAGCAGTCTCCTAGGGGGGTTGGGCACTGAAGCTTTCTTT
CASSLLGGLGTEAFF
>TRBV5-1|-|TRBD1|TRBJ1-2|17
TGCGCCAGCAGACCGGAGGGACAGGGGGCCCCTGACTATGGCTACACCTTC
CASRPEGQGAPDYGYTF
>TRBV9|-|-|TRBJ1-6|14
TGTGCCAGCAGCGTAGTCCAGAATAATTCACCCCTCCACTTT
CASSVVQNNSPLHF
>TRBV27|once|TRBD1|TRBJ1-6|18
TGTGCCAGCAGTTTGGCAGGGGGACGCTTCTCCTATAATTCACCCCTCCACTTT
CASSLAGGRFSYNSPLHF
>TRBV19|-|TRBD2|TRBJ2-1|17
TGTGCCAGTAGTTCCCGGCCTAGCGGGGGCCCCTACAATGAGCAGTTCTTC
CASSSRPSGGPYNEQFF
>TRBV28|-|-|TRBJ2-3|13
TGTGCCAGCAGTTTAACTTTCACAGATACGCAGTATTTT
CASSLTFTDTQYF
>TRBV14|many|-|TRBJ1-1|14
TGTGCCAGCAGCCCCGGGAAGATGACCACTGAAGCTTTCTTT
CASSPGKMTTEAFF
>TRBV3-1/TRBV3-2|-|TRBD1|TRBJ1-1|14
TGTGCCAGCAGCCAGGGACAGATGAACACTGAAGCTTTCTTT
CASSQGQMNTEAFF
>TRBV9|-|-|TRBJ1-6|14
TGTGCCAGCAGCGTGGGGACTGGTAATTCACCCCTCCACTTT
CASSVGTGNSPLHF
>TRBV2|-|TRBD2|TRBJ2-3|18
TGTGCCAGCAGTGAATTTACCCTAGCGGGCCCTAGCACAGATACGCAGTATTTT
CASSEFTLAGPSTDTQYF